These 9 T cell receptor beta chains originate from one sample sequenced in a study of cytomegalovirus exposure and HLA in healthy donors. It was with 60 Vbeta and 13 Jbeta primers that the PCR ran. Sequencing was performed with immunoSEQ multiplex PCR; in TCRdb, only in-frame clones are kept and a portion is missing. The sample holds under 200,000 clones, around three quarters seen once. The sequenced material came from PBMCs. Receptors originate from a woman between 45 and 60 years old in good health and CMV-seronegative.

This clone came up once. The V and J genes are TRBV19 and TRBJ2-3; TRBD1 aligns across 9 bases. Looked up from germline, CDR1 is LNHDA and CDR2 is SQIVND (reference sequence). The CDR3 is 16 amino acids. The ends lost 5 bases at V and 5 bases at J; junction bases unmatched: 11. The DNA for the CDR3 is TGTGCCAGTAGTCCACCGGGACAGGGTGTGCGAGATACGCAGTATTTT. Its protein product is CASSPPGQGVRDTQYF.

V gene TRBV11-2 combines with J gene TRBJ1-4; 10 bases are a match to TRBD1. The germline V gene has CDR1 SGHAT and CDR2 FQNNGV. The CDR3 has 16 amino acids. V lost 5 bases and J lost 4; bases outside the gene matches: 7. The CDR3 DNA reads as TGTGCCAGCAGCCAGGGACAGGGGATCCTTAATGAAAAACTGTTTTTT. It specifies CASSQGQGILNEKLFF.

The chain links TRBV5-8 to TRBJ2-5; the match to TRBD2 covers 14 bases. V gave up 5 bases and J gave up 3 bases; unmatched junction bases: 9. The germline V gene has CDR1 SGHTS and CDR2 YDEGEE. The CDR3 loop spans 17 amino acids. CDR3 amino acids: CASSSGTSGSTEETQYF. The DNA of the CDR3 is TGTGCCAGCAGTTCCGGGACTAGCGGGAGTACGGAAGAGACCCAGTACTTC. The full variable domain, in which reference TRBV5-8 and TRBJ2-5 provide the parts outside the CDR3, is EAGVTQSPTHLIKTRGQQATLRCSPISGHTSVYWYQQALGLGLQFLLWYDEGEERNRGNFPPRFSGRQFPNYSSELNVNALELEDSALYLCASSSGTSGSTEETQYFGPGTRLLVL.

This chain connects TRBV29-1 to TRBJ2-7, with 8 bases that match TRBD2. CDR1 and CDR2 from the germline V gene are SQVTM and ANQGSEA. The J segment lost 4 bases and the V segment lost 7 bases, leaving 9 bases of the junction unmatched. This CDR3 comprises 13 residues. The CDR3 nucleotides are TGCAGCGCCCGTGGCGGGGGGAAATACGAGCAGTACTTC. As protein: CSARGGGKYEQYF.

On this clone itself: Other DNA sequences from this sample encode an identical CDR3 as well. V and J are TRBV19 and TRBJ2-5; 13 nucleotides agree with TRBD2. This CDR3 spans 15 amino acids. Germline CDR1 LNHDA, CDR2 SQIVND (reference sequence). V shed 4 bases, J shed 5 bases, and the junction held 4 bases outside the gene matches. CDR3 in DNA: TGTGCCAGTAGTACTACTAGCGGGGGGGCGGAGACCCAGTACTTC. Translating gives CASSTTSGGAETQYF.

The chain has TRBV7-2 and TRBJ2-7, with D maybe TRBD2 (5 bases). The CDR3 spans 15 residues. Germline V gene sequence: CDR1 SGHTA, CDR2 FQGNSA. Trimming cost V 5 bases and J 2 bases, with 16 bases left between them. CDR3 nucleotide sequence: TGTGCCAGCAGCCCAAGCCGGGGATCGGCCTACGAGCAGTACTTC. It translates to CASSPSRGSAYEQYF.

The CDR3: CASTLEEGFGRETQYF. The CDR3 DNA reads TGTGCCAGCACCCTAGAGGAGGGATTCGGGAGGGAGACCCAGTACTTC. The chain uses TRBV7-9 and TRBJ2-5, with 7 bases fitting TRBD2. The CDR3 is 16 residues long. The trim removed 7 bases at V and 5 bases at J, leaving 16 bases unmatched. Per the germline V gene, CDR1 is SEHNR and CDR2 is FQNEAQ (reference sequence).

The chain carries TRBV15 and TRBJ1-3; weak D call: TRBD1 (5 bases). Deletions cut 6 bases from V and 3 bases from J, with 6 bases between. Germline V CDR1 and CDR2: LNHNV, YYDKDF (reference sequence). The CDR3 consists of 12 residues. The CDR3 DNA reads TGTGCCACCAGTAGGGGTGGAAACACCATATATTTT. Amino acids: CATSRGGNTIYF. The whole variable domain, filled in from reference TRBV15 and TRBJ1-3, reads DAMVIQNPRYQVTQFGKPVTLSCSQTLNHNVMYWYQQKSSQAPKLLFHYYDKDFNNEADTPDNFQSRRPNTSFCFLDIRSPGLGDTAMYLCATSRGGNTIYFGEGSWLTVV.

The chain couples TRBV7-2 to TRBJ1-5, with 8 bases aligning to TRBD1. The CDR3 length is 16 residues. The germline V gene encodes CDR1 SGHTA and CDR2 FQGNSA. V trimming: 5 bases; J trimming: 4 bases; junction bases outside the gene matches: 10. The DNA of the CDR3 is TGTGCCAGCAGCCTATCGACAGGGGCGGGGAATCAGCCCCAGCATTTT. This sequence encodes CASSLSTGAGNQPQHF.